These T cell receptor beta chains were read from a single sample in a study of radiotherapy plus CTLA-4 blockade in lung cancer. Generated by immunoSEQ multiplex PCR, the TCRdb table keeps only in-frame clones and is missing some. This sample yields about 38,000 clones, of which 65% to 90% are seen a single time; under 25% belongs to the top ten. The specimen comprised peripheral blood, sampled from a patient treated with radiotherapy plus ipilimumab. The receptors come from a human donor with non-small cell lung cancer whose response to radiotherapy plus ipilimumab could not be evaluated. CDR3s include the opening cysteine and the closing phenylalanine or tryptophan. D genes are given only for firm matches. Expanded clones are given a class, and other clones once, few, many or no size at all.

CDR3 protein	CDR3 DNA	clone size	V gene	J gene	D gene
CASSSTVVSGNTIYF	TGTGCCAGCAGCTCGACAGTAGTCTCTGGAAACACCATATATTTT	once	TRBV11-2	TRBJ1-3	-
CASSSGDEQFF	TGTGCCAGCAGCTCGGGGGATGAGCAGTTCTTC	-	TRBV11-3	TRBJ2-1	-
CATGGLAGGSPHEQYF	TGCGCCACAGGAGGACTAGCGGGGGGAAGCCCCCACGAGCAGTACTTC	few	TRBV5-1	TRBJ2-7	TRBD2
CASSEGWRGYGYTF	TGTGCCAGCAGTGAAGGTTGGCGGGGCTATGGCTACACCTTC	-	TRBV6-1	TRBJ1-2	-
CASSERVGDNEQFF	TGCGCCAGCAGCGAGAGGGTCGGGGACAATGAGCAGTTCTTC	-	TRBV5-1	TRBJ2-1	-
CASSMGSPPEGFF	TGTGCCAGTAGTATGGGGAGCCCTCCTGAAGGTTTCTTT	once	TRBV19	TRBJ1-1	-
CAISESRGTGSRYTF	TGTGCCATCAGTGAGTCCCGGGGGACGGGGAGTCGCTACACCTTC	-	TRBV10-3	TRBJ1-2	-
CASSLAGDRITDTQYF	TGCGCCAGCAGCTTGGCCGGAGACAGGATTACAGATACGCAGTATTTT	-	TRBV5-1	TRBJ2-3	-
CASRTAGTGAEKLFF	TGTGCCAGCAGAACTGCCGGGACAGGGGCCGAGAAACTGTTTTTT	-	TRBV28	TRBJ1-4	TRBD1
CASSQGASGMRETQYF	TGTGCCAGCAGCCAAGGGGCTAGCGGGATGAGGGAGACCCAGTACTTC	-	TRBV9	TRBJ2-5	TRBD2
CASSFGGTYGYTF	TGTGCCAGCAGCTTTGGCGGGACCTATGGCTACACCTTC	-	TRBV7-9	TRBJ1-2	-
CASSSGGAGNTIYF	TGTGCCAGCAGCTCGGGTGGTGCTGGAAACACCATATATTTT	once	TRBV27	TRBJ1-3	-
CASSSGTGGRELFF	TGTGCCAGCAGCTCCGGGACAGGGGGTAGGGAGCTGTTTTTT	-	TRBV7-8	TRBJ2-2	TRBD1
CASSRNEGGARKGYTF	TGTGCCAGCAGCCGGAATGAAGGAGGGGCGAGAAAGGGCTACACCTTC	-	TRBV7-3	TRBJ1-2	-
CASSESTTTPPYGYTF	TGCGCCAGCAGTGAGTCGACTACCACCCCTCCGTATGGCTACACCTTC	-	TRBV10-1	TRBJ1-2	-
CASSRRETDEAFF	TGTGCCAGCAGCCGCCGGGAGACAGATGAAGCTTTCTTT	-	TRBV13	TRBJ1-1	-
CASSLTMGGSEKLFF	TGTGCCAGCAGCCTGACAATGGGGGGATCTGAAAAACTGTTTTTT	-	TRBV7-6	TRBJ1-4	-
CASNMGLAGGRNEQFF	TGTGCCAGCAACATGGGGCTAGCGGGAGGGCGGAATGAGCAGTTCTTC	-	TRBV28	TRBJ2-1	TRBD2
CASSLVRGPETQYF	TGCGCCAGCAGCTTGGTTAGGGGGCCTGAGACCCAGTACTTC	-	TRBV5-1	TRBJ2-5	TRBD1
CASSQETRPQETQYF	TGTGCCAGCAGCCAAGAAACGCGGCCCCAAGAGACCCAGTACTTC	-	TRBV14	TRBJ2-5	-
CASSGGDLREQFF	TGCGCCAGCAGTGGGGGGGACCTCAGGGAGCAGTTCTTC	-	TRBV10-1	TRBJ2-1	-
CASSIAGRVTEAFF	TGTGCCAGTAGTATAGCAGGGAGGGTCACTGAAGCTTTCTTT	-	TRBV19	TRBJ1-1	-
CASSPEAGAITEAFF	TGTGCCAGCAGCCCAGAGGCAGGGGCGATAACTGAAGCTTTCTTT	-	TRBV7-8	TRBJ1-1	-
CASSIEDRRNTEAFF	TGTGCCAGTAGTATCGAGGACAGGCGAAACACTGAAGCTTTCTTT	-	TRBV19	TRBJ1-1	TRBD1
CASSLGGDRMGPRIYEQYF	TGTGCCAGCAGCTTGGGTGGGGACAGGATGGGACCTAGAATCTACGAGCAGTACTTC	-	TRBV5-4	TRBJ2-7	TRBD1
CARSLPRDRGRDTQYF	TGTGCCAGAAGCTTACCGAGGGACAGGGGGCGGGATACGCAGTATTTT	-	TRBV7-5	TRBJ2-3	-
CASSYPGANTGELFF	TGTGCCAGCAGTTACCCGGGGGCGAACACCGGGGAGCTGTTTTTT	-	TRBV6-5	TRBJ2-2	-
CASSVGPGGQYF	TGTGCCAGCAGTGTGGGCCCTGGAGGCCAGTACTTC	-	TRBV2	TRBJ2-5	-
CASSSSRIGLDANYGYTF	TGTGCCAGCAGCTCTAGCCGGATCGGTCTAGACGCTAACTATGGCTACACCTTC	-	TRBV7-8	TRBJ1-2	-
CASSSKRQGKRTGNTIYF	TGTGCCAGCAGCTCCAAACGACAGGGAAAACGAACTGGAAACACCATATATTTT	-	TRBV7-8	TRBJ1-3	TRBD1
CASRLSGDLSYEQYF	TGTGCCAGCAGACTGTCGGGAGACCTGTCCTACGAGCAGTACTTC	-	TRBV28	TRBJ2-7	-
CASSLPGSSYNEQFF	TGTGCCAGCAGCTTGCCCGGGAGCTCCTACAATGAGCAGTTCTTC	-	TRBV5-5	TRBJ2-1	-
CASGGRSRSNSPLHF	TGTGCCAGCGGTGGTCGGTCCCGGTCTAATTCACCCCTCCACTTT	-	TRBV2	TRBJ1-6	-
CASKTNTLGYGYTF	TGTGCCAGCAAGACAAACACCCTGGGCTATGGCTACACCTTC	-	TRBV28	TRBJ1-2	-
CASSTGRVSNTEAFF	TGTGCCAGCAGCACCGGGAGGGTTTCGAACACTGAAGCTTTCTTT	-	TRBV9	TRBJ1-1	-
CASSFHYQETQYF	TGTGCCAGCAGTTTCCACTACCAAGAGACCCAGTACTTC	-	TRBV28	TRBJ2-5	-
CASREVMFSYEQYF	TGTGCCAGCCGGGAAGTTATGTTTTCCTACGAGCAGTACTTC	-	TRBV6-5	TRBJ2-7	-
CASSLSGTQYF	TGTGCCAGCAGCCTAAGTGGGACCCAGTACTTC	-	TRBV6-6	TRBJ2-5	-
CASSLSEGTEAFF	TGTGCCAGCAGCTTATCAGAGGGCACTGAAGCTTTCTTT	-	TRBV11-3	TRBJ1-1	-
CASALAGGFNEQFF	TGTGCCAGCGCCCTAGCGGGGGGGTTCAATGAGCAGTTCTTC	-	TRBV14	TRBJ2-1	TRBD2
CASSPGRVTTNEKLFF	TGTGCCAGCAGTCCCGGGAGGGTTACAACTAATGAAAAACTGTTTTTT	-	TRBV27	TRBJ1-4	-
CASGSQSGTDTQYF	TGTGCCAGCGGCAGCCAATCGGGGACAGATACGCAGTATTTT	once	TRBV7-2	TRBJ2-3	-
CASSEPLPGELFF	TGTGCCAGCAGTGAACCGCTACCCGGGGAGCTGTTTTTT	-	TRBV6-1	TRBJ2-2	-
CASSVFGRGVQETQYF	TGTGCCAGCAGCGTATTCGGGAGAGGGGTACAAGAGACCCAGTACTTC	medium-sized	TRBV9	TRBJ2-5	-
CASSLRVSYEQYF	TGCGCCAGCAGCCTCAGGGTAAGCTACGAGCAGTACTTC	-	TRBV4-1	TRBJ2-7	-
CASSLWRQEGGELFF	TGTGCCAGCAGCTTGTGGCGGCAGGAGGGCGGGGAGCTGTTTTTT	-	TRBV5-6	TRBJ2-2	-